The text below deals with one T cell receptor (beta chain). Its antigen is still unknown. No per-base quality is available; no much larger clone lies one base away. This entry belongs to a study of T cells after yellow fever vaccination (dated by TCRdb to the late 2010s). Describing the broader study: The SMART-Seq v4 Ultra Low Input RNA kit was used to prepare libraries from fractions with low cell numbers. To follow T-cell clones before and after both primary and booster YFV17D yellow fever vaccination, bulk TCR alpha and beta repertoires underwent longitudinal sequencing. Two healthy male donors, one aged 18 to 30 and one aged 30 to 40 years, were included in the cohort. Blood was drawn at multiple timepoints before and after primary and secondary immunization, with bulk PBMC replicates and cell subsets isolated.

The germline V gene yields MNHNS for CDR1 and SASEGT for CDR2. V is shortened by 2 bases, J by 1 base, and the region joining them spans 15 bases. The CDR3 measures 17 amino acids from cysteine to phenylalanine. Kept here is only the CDR3 DNA, which spans 51 bases and is read in frame from base 1. TCR cDNA was synthesized by 5'RACE template switching, which introduced a universal primer site and unique molecular identifiers. Priming for cDNA synthesis came from both the TCR alpha and TCR beta constant segments. Library amplification involved two PCR steps, and the second step added sample barcodes and sequencing adapters. Sequencing of the libraries was done on either Illumina HiSeq 2500 (2x100 bp) or NovaSeq (2x150 bp). Concerning the study's data processing: MIGEC was used to demultiplex reads and collapse the reads into UMI consensus sequences, and MiXCR was used for V(D)J alignment. Vaccine-responding clonotypes were defined with edgeR using replicate PBMC samples, requiring FDR below 0.01 and a log2 fold change above 5 up to day 15. CD4 or CD8 identity was assigned to each bulk clonotype according to whether the clonotype was present at higher abundance in the sequenced CD4 repertoire or the sequenced CD8 repertoire. TCRdb redid the processing of the public reads, applying fastp at Q25 and MiXCR, and retained in-frame beta chains. Every entry covers one CDR3 protein and lists the most common genes and DNA from its rows. What appears here as the V and J calls and clone size reflects TCRdb's work, not the paper's. Here the sample has 450,000 to 550,000 distinct CDR3 sequences; 20% to 25% occur a single time. Of the sample, around 17% is held by the ten largest clones.

Sample treatment or condition, as interpreted from the label and publication: live attenuated yellow fever vaccine strain. At each blood-draw timepoint, two biological replicates of bulk PBMCs were collected. PBMCs were isolated from peripheral blood using a standard Ficoll-Paque protocol. TriZol was used to extract RNA from bulk PBMCs, CD4 and CD8 fractions, and dextramer-positive and dextramer-negative fractions. Points the paper makes about the study in general: A small fraction of clonotypes appeared in both the CD4 and CD8 compartments, likely as a result of convergent recombination. Because abundant contaminating clonotypes from the bulk population could be contained in FACS-sorted repertoires, computational filtering was required. Compared with the primary T-cell response, the secondary T-cell response was weaker but faster, peaking on day 5 rather than day 15. Because only a couple of donors were included in the study, the extent to which the findings can be generalized is limited. Most clones expanded after primary vaccination were re-detected after the booster (almost 98% of CD4 and about 88% of CD8), suggesting broad memory maintenance.

This TCR was recovered from a man between 18 and 29 years old who received the YFV17D yellow fever vaccine. The source was PBMCs, collected about 20 days after the first yellow fever vaccination. The chain uses TRBV6-1 and TRBJ2-1, with TRBD2 perhaps the D gene, on 5 matching bases. Here is the DNA: TGTGCCAGCAGTGAATGGGCCGGGGAAGGGTCCTACAATGAGCAGTTCTTC. Translation gives CASSEWAGEGSYNEQFF.